This TCR beta chain was identified during a study of blood T cells in healthy people across ages (dated by TCRdb to the mid-2010s). For the wider study: In model experiments, roughly one uniquely barcoded TCR beta cDNA molecule per two T cells was captured by template switching. To track age-related changes in TCR beta repertoire diversity, the study relied on deep sequencing normalized with unique cDNA molecular identifiers. For two donors (one aged 18 to 30 and one aged 80 or older), the study analyzed two additional independent replicas of 1 million unique cDNA reads from the same blood draw. To avoid experimental bias, donors of different ages were distributed randomly across sequencing lanes. Four age groups were formed from the donors: young (average 16 years), middle-aged (approximately 40), aged (more than 55) and long-lived (around 82).

Via the germline V gene (reference sequence), CDR1 is LGHDT and CDR2 YNNKEL. The V and J ends are trimmed by 3 bases and 3 bases, leaving 9 bases between them. From the cysteine through the phenylalanine, the CDR3 covers 13 amino acids. Just the 39-base CDR3 DNA is kept, in frame starting at base 1. The donors were 40 or so Caucasian individuals from Russia, aged roughly 6 to 100 years, who were systemically healthy. Roughly 11 milliliters of peripheral blood were drawn from each donor into EDTA-treated Vacutainer tubes. PBMCs were isolated by Ficoll-Paque density-gradient centrifugation, with at least 6 million obtained per sample. Total RNA was extracted from PBMCs with Trizol reagent, with at least 6 micrograms obtained per sample. Naive CD45RAhigh/CD27high T cell percentages were measured by flow cytometry on a PBMC aliquot from every donor. Libraries were prepared through 5' RACE. TCRdb shows the sequencer as Illumina HiSeq 2500. The second PCR ran for roughly 7 to 12 cycles and used a J-beta primer mix along with a sample-barcoded 5' primer. Each TCR beta cDNA molecule received a unique molecular identifier from a template-switch 5' adaptor carrying 12 random nucleotides. At least 3 million CDR3-containing paired-end reads were obtained from each sample. First-strand cDNA was synthesized from all RNA with the Mint cDNA synthesis kit, primed by a TRBC-specific oligonucleotide. After uracil-DNA glycosylase treatment, a first 18-cycle PCR used universal primers M1SS and BC2_uni_R on all cDNA. As for the authors' bioinformatics: Normalization of each sample was performed by random selection of 1 million high-quality reads, each carrying a distinct molecular identifier. Reads with shared molecular identifiers were discarded instead of being binned into consensus sequences. CDR3 identification, clonotype clustering and error correction used MiTCR with a Q25 quality threshold and the strictest error-elimination algorithm. A nonparametric unseen species model with Euler transformation was used to estimate a lower bound on total TCR beta diversity. In-frame beta chains were kept once TCRdb had trimmed the public reads at Q25 with fastp and called clones with MiXCR. Every CDR3 protein is listed once, alongside the most common genes and DNA of its rows. TCRdb assigned the V and J calls; the authors' analysis was not used. Here the sample has about 1.1 million distinct CDR3 sequences; 35% to 40% occur a single time. The ten biggest clones cover under 15% of the sample.

Broader findings and caveats from the paper: As age increased, observed TCR beta diversity per million T cells dropped in a roughly linear way, and a significant reduction was already evident by age about 40. Compared with the aged group, more naive CD4+ T cells, fewer expanded clones and increased TCR diversity were shown by the long-lived group, suggesting age selection. Observed TCR beta diversity correlated strongly with the percentage of naive T cells measured by flow cytometry. Bulk unsorted PBMC profiling prevented conclusive comparison of naive and antigen-experienced compartments. Because donor CMV infection status was unknown, age-related changes in expanded clonotypes were potentially confounded. Estimates of total diversity based on one million sequenced T cells were regarded as lower bounds and as underestimates.

There are a few counts of this clonotype. What this receptor recognizes is not known. Within one base of it there is no much larger clone, and no base qualities were kept. This TCR derives from a man aged 18 to 29 in good health. Recombination connected TRBV3-1 to TRBJ2-7; perhaps TRBD1 is the D gene, with 5 bases matching. Specimen: blood. The CDR3 is CASSHQGDYEQYF. The nucleotide sequence reads TGTGCCAGCAGCCACCAGGGCGACTACGAGCAGTACTTC.